Below are 4 T cell receptor beta chains sequenced from a single sample in a study of blood T cell repertoires in COVID-19. TCRdb's table, derived via immunoSEQ multiplex PCR, lists solely in-frame clones and lacks some. The data contain around 400,000 clones, around nine tenths of them singletons. Sequences were obtained from PBMCs or T cells enriched from blood (not recorded which). The receptor source for this set is a woman between 18 and 29 years old who had been exposed to COVID-19.

The V gene is TRBV19, the J gene TRBJ1-2; TRBD1 matches 7 bases. V dropped 3 bases and J dropped 6; count of bases not matched to a gene: 7. The CDR3 runs 14 residues. Germline CDR1 and CDR2: LNHDA and SQIVND (reference sequence). For the CDR3, the DNA is TGTGCCAGTAGTATGTCCAGGGGGAGAGATGGCTACACCTTC. Translating it yields CASSMSRGRDGYTF.

V gene TRBV23-1 combines with J gene TRBJ1-3; TRBD1 agrees at 9 bases. TRBV23-1 is identified as an open reading frame with a role that is uncertain. This CDR3 spans 19 amino acids. J gave up 4 bases and V 0 bases, and 13 bases lay outside the gene matches. CDR3: CASSQSGWKPGQGGNTIYF. CDR3 coding DNA: TGCGCCAGCAGTCAATCGGGATGGAAGCCGGGACAGGGAGGAAACACCATATATTTT.

This rearrangement joins TRBV27 to TRBJ2-5; D might be TRBD2 (5 bases). V was pared by 7 bases and J by 5 bases, with 17 bases between. The germline gives CDR1 MNHEY, CDR2 SMNVEV (reference sequence). The CDR3 runs to 14 residues. CDR3 amino acids: CASTKLGGEETQYF. In nucleotides, the CDR3 is TGTGCCAGCACCAAACTGGGTGGGGAGGAGACCCAGTACTTC.

The rearrangement joins TRBV7-9 to TRBJ1-6, with D perhaps TRBD1 (5 bases). Germline CDR1 reads SEHNR; CDR2 reads FQNEAQ (reference sequence). Trimming pared 3 bases from V and 7 bases from J, leaving 10 bases between. The CDR3 length is 14 residues. The CDR3 sequence is CASSLVQGNSPLHF. In nucleotides, the CDR3 is TGTGCCAGCAGCTTGGTCCAGGGCAATTCACCCCTCCACTTT.